These 12 T cell receptor beta chains were all obtained from the same sample, sequenced in a study of cytomegalovirus exposure and HLA in healthy donors. PCR employed 60 Vbeta and 13 Jbeta primers. The repertoire was sequenced with immunoSEQ multiplex PCR; TCRdb's copy has only in-frame clones and lacks some. The sample shows some 190,000 clones, about 10% of them seen only once. Sequenced material: PBMCs. Receptor source: a woman in her twenties or thirties in good health and CMV-seropositive.

The rearrangement uses TRBV7-2 and TRBJ2-3, with D maybe TRBD1 (5 bases). In germline, CDR1 is SGHTA, CDR2 FQGNSA. This CDR3 contains 14 residues. V lost 3 bases and J 4 bases, leaving 11 bases between the germline ends. This chain's CDR3 is CASSFGGRADTQYF. The DNA for the CDR3 is TGTGCCAGCAGCTTTGGTGGCAGGGCAGATACGCAGTATTTT. The full variable domain, with the rest looked up from reference TRBV7-2 and TRBJ2-3, is GAGVSQSPSNKVTEKGKDVELRCDPISGHTALYWYRQSLGQGLEFLIYFQGNSAPDKSGLPSDRFSAERTGGSVSTLTIQRTQQEDSAVYLCASSFGGRADTQYFGPGTRLTVL.

The chain carries TRBV15 and TRBJ2-7, with 7 bases that match TRBD1. Germline trimming cut 5 bases from V and 5 bases from J; bases unmatched to any gene: 9. The CDR3 loop spans 14 amino acids. Germline lookup yields CDR1 LNHNV and CDR2 YYDKDF (reference sequence). CDR3 protein: CATSLTGRINEQYF. CDR3 coding DNA: TGTGCCACCAGCTTGACAGGGCGAATAAACGAGCAGTACTTC.

This clone occurred a few times. V is TRBV6-6 and J is TRBJ2-3; possible D gene TRBD2, 5 bases. From germline, CDR1 is MNHNY and CDR2 SVGAGI (reference sequence). This CDR3 is built from 14 residues. V was pared by 4 bases and J by 2 bases, with 10 bases between. The CDR3 bases are TGTGCCAGCAGTTTCAGCGGAGACACAGATACGCAGTATTTT. This encodes CASSFSGDTDTQYF.

This clone was observed a few times. The genes are TRBV19 and TRBJ1-2; tentative D call: TRBD1 (5 bases). This CDR3 spans 16 amino acids. Germline V gene data show CDR1 as LNHDA and CDR2 as SQIVND (reference sequence). Trimming left V 5 bases short and J 6 bases short, with 22 bases between. CDR3 coding DNA: TGTGCCAGTAGTGTTCAAAGGGGCACAGGTTTCGATGGCTACACCTTC. It codes for CASSVQRGTGFDGYTF.

This clone was seen only a few times. The genes are TRBV5-6 and TRBJ2-5, with D unresolved. This CDR3 is built from 16 residues. V lost 1 base and J lost 5, with 18 bases in between. Germline V CDR1 and CDR2: SGHDT, YYEEEE. CDR3 DNA: TGTGCCAGCAGCTTGCTGGTGGAGACCTCCTGGGAGACCCAGTACTTC. Translation gives CASSLLVETSWETQYF.

The chain carries TRBV7-7 and TRBJ2-3, with 7 positions matching TRBD1. V lost 1 base to trimming and J lost 2 bases; unmatched junction nucleotides: 3. CDR3 length: 15 amino acids. CDR1 and CDR2 (germline): SSHAT, FNYEAQ (reference sequence). The chain's CDR3 is CASSLGDSSTDTQYF. CDR3 DNA: TGTGCCAGCAGCTTAGGGGACAGCTCCACAGATACGCAGTATTTT.

This clone was picked up a small number of times. CDR3 in amino acids: CASGLDVFGEQYF. As DNA, the CDR3 is TGCGCCAGCGGACTCGACGTGTTCGGCGAGCAGTACTTC. The V call is TRBV5-1, the J call TRBJ2-7; the D gene is possibly TRBD2 (5 bases). Deletions cut 7 bases from V and 6 bases from J, with 17 bases between. Per the germline V gene, CDR1 is SGHRS and CDR2 is YFSETQ. The CDR3 length is 13 residues.

This clone was seen only a few times. The chain employs TRBV7-9 and TRBJ2-2; D remains ambiguous. This CDR3 is 13 amino acids long. With 4 bases removed from V and 4 bases from J, the gap between germline ends came to 7 bases. Germline V CDR1 and CDR2: SEHNR, FQNEAQ (reference sequence). The CDR3 DNA reads as TGTGCCAGCAGCTCTACCGTCACCGGGGAGCTGTTTTTT. Amino acid sequence: CASSSTVTGELFF.

The chain combines TRBV5-1 with TRBJ1-1, with a tentative D call TRBD1 (6 bases). The CDR3 extends over 15 amino acids. With 0 bases removed from V and 4 bases from J, the gap between germline ends came to 13 bases. Per the germline V gene, CDR1 is SGHRS and CDR2 is YFSETQ. The CDR3: CASSLVGGGSTEAFF. The CDR3 nucleotides are TGCGCCAGCAGCTTGGTAGGGGGGGGGAGCACTGAAGCTTTCTTT. Together with reference TRBV5-1 and TRBJ1-1, the CDR3 gives the full variable domain: KAGVTQTPRYLIKTRGQQVTLSCSPISGHRSVSWYQQTPGQGLQFLFEYFSETQRNKGNFPGRFSGRQFSNSRSEMNVSTLELGDSALYLCASSLVGGGSTEAFFGQGTRLTVV.

This chain uses TRBV13 with TRBJ1-1, with 9 bases lining up with TRBD1. V dropped 5 bases and J dropped 4; count of bases not matched to a gene: 8. The CDR3 loop spans 15 amino acids. Germline V lookup: CDR1 PRHDT, CDR2 FYEKMQ (reference sequence). The CDR3 loop reads CASSETTGGITEAFF. CDR3 bases: TGTGCCAGCAGCGAGACGACAGGGGGGATCACTGAAGCTTTCTTT.

This clone was seen only a few times. This rearrangement joins TRBV6-1 to TRBJ2-3; D possibly corresponds to TRBD2 (6 bases). Germline values: CDR1 MNHNS, CDR2 SASEGT. V lost 3 bases and J 9 bases, leaving 10 bases between the germline ends. The CDR3 is 12 residues long. CDR3 sequence: CASSEHRGTQYF. The CDR3 nucleotides read TGTGCCAGCAGTGAGCACCGGGGGACGCAGTATTTT.

This clone has more than one count but fewer than ten. The V call is TRBV6-5, the J call TRBJ1-4, with D maybe TRBD1 (5 bases). CDR1 MNHEY and CDR2 SVGAGI come from the germline V gene. CDR3 length: 13 amino acids. Trimming left V 5 bases short and J 10 bases short, with 14 bases between. DNA of the CDR3: TGTGCCAGCAGTGGGGCAGAGGACGGAAAACTGTTTTTT. It translates to CASSGAEDGKLFF.